The 10 T cell receptor beta chains below were found in one sample sequenced in a study of shared clonotypes between healthy human individuals. TCRdb keeps only in-frame clones here, not all; method: immunoSEQ multiplex PCR. The sample has some 680,000 clones; 73% are singletons. Sequenced input: memory CD4+ T cells sorted from blood. Subset denoted: CD45RA-negative fraction. The source is a woman aged 25 to 39 in good health.

A few counts support this clone. V usage is TRBV2 and J usage is TRBJ2-3; the D gene is possibly TRBD2 (5 bases). Germline values: CDR1 SNHLY, CDR2 FYNNEI. The CDR3 sequence is 11 residues long. Between the trimmed V and J ends, which lost 8 bases and 3 bases, there was a span of 6 bases. The CDR3 region is CASRLTDTQYF. The CDR3, as DNA: TGTGCCAGCCGACTAACAGATACGCAGTATTTT.

This sequence joins TRBV30 and TRBJ2-3, with D maybe TRBD1 (5 bases). Germline V CDR1 and CDR2: GTSNPN, SVGIG (reference sequence). The CDR3 contains 13 residues. Trimming pared 6 bases from V and 0 bases from J, leaving 10 bases between. CDR3 DNA sequence: TGTGCCTGTACAGGATCTAGCACAGATACGCAGTATTTT. Protein sequence: CACTGSSTDTQYF.

The rearrangement joins TRBV7-9 to TRBJ2-3, with D perhaps matching TRBD2 (5 bases). V lost 5 bases and J lost 0, with 12 bases in between. CDR1 is SEHNR, CDR2 FQNEAQ, per germline (reference sequence). The CDR3 runs to 15 residues. DNA for the CDR3: TGTGCCAGCAGCGGGGATGGCGGGAGCACAGATACGCAGTATTTT. It translates to CASSGDGGSTDTQYF.

The genes are TRBV2 and TRBJ2-5; either TRBD1 or TRBD2 may supply D (5 bases each). Trimming pared 9 bases from V and 9 bases from J, leaving 20 bases between. There are 13 residues in the CDR3. Germline V gene sequence: CDR1 SNHLY, CDR2 FYNNEI. CDR3 nucleotide sequence: TGTGCCAGTGAGGGGCAGGCGAGAGATGCCCAGTACTTC. Translated: CASEGQARDAQYF.

This clone was detected only once. V gene TRBV29-1 combines with J gene TRBJ2-7; 9 nucleotides line up with TRBD2. The CDR3 loop spans 12 amino acids. V was clipped by 5 bases and J by 8 bases; unmatched bases: 7. Germline V gene lookup returns CDR1 SQVTM and CDR2 ANQGSEA. The CDR3 nucleotides are TGCAGCGTTTTGGCTAGCGGGAACCAGCAGTACTTC. It encodes CSVLASGNQQYF.

The CDR3 protein is CASRPTQDGKLEAFF. CDR3 coding DNA: TGTGCCAGCAGGCCGACCCAAGACGGAAAGTTAGAAGCTTTCTTT. The chain combines TRBV6-1 with TRBJ1-1; D unresolved. The CDR3 is made up of 15 amino acids. Trimming removed 6 bases at V and 8 bases at J, with 22 bases between. Germline assignment: CDR1 MNHNS and CDR2 SASEGT.

V gene TRBV6-5 combines with J gene TRBJ1-3; a possible D gene is TRBD1 (5 bases). Germline V gene sequence: CDR1 MNHEY, CDR2 SVGAGI. The CDR3 extends over 15 amino acids. V was trimmed by 8 bases and J by 0 bases, leaving 14 bases between them. CDR3 in amino acids: CASRSGTASGNTIYF. The CDR3 nucleotides are TGTGCCAGCCGTTCTGGGACGGCCTCTGGAAACACCATATATTTT.

The chain links TRBV6-6 to TRBJ1-5; D unresolved. Germline values: CDR1 MNHNY, CDR2 SVGAGI (reference sequence). V was shortened by 6 bases and J by 7 bases, with 13 bases between the two germline ends. The CDR3 has 13 amino acids. The CDR3 coding sequence is TGTGCCAGCAGGCCCCGAGCATGGCAGCCCCAGCATTTT. It is translated as CASRPRAWQPQHF.

The gene calls are TRBV28 and TRBJ1-1; tentatively, D is TRBD1 (6 bases). CDR3 length: 13 amino acids. Per the germline V gene, CDR1 is MDHEN and CDR2 is SYDVKM. V was trimmed by 6 bases and J by 4 bases, leaving 12 bases between them. For the CDR3, the DNA is TGTGCCAGCAGGGTTGACAGGCTCACTGAAGCTTTCTTT. Residues: CASRVDRLTEAFF.

This clone was found a few times. V usage is TRBV30 and J usage is TRBJ1-2, with 12 bases matching TRBD1. The trim removed 3 bases at V and 8 bases at J, leaving 7 bases unmatched. In germline, CDR1 is GTSNPN, CDR2 SVGIG (reference sequence). This CDR3 has 14 residues. This CDR3 is CAWSRDRGRRGYTF. The CDR3 region has the DNA TGTGCCTGGAGCCGGGACAGGGGGCGTCGGGGCTACACCTTC.